The sequence of this T cell receptor beta chain was determined in a study of blood T cell repertoires in COVID-19 (dated by TCRdb to about 2020). At the level of the whole study: Samples from collaborators originated in the United States, Italy and Spain and spanned both the acute and convalescent phases of COVID-19. The material from the prospective study consisted of cDNA or gDNA derived from T cells, B-cell-depleted T cells, or PBMCs. Subjects who had been exposed to COVID-19, were actively infected with it, or had recovered from it provided the deeply sampled blood TCRbeta repertoires that made up the dataset. The repertoires were released in a freely available public database meant as a resource for research on the immune response to SARS-CoV-2. The samples were drawn from the first 160 participants of the ongoing ImmuneRACE study and from 1,254 subjects provided by 6 global collaborators. Nearly every sample came with metadata listing a de-identified subject ID, COVID-19 status, age in years and sex. Where available, HLA class I and class II types were obtained from metadata supplied by the sample provider rather than from assay-based typing. General study outcomes and caveats: How much clinical and demographic metadata was included differed by source and by participant, and the metadata was provided uncurated.

V drops 3 bases and J drops 4 bases, leaving 13 bases in between. Reading from cysteine to phenylalanine, the CDR3 counts 15 amino acids. The entry retains the CDR3 DNA only, 45 bases that are in frame from base 1. Via the germline V gene, CDR1 is MDHEN and CDR2 SYDVKM. The immunoSEQ Assay, a bias-controlled multiplex PCR, was used to amplify TCRbeta CDR3 regions from genomic DNA. On the study's bioinformatics: Within the assay, amplification of reference gene primers was used to estimate how many nucleated cells each sample contained. To quantify the absolute abundance of each unique TCRbeta CDR3 rearrangement, sequence reads were collapsed and filtered. For each sample, productive Simpson clonality was calculated as the square root of Simpson's diversity index over productive rearrangements. TCRdb mirrors the immuneACCESS table, restricted to in-frame sequences. Some clones are absent from its copies; in checked studies, under half trace to an unresolved V gene, and the reason for the others is unknown. V and J calls and clone size are copied from that table; D and trimming were computed from the DNA. For this sample the table gives around 300,000 clones, of which under 90% were detected only once. Of the sample, about a tenth falls within the top ten clones.

Participants in the prospective study were aged 18 to 89 years, lived in 24 United States geographic areas, and enrolled through a virtual design. In the prospective study, cohorts were assigned on the basis of participant-reported clinical history obtained from a screening survey and a study questionnaire. For ImmuneRACE Cohort 3, a participant was defined as recovered based on two consecutive negative NP/OP PCR tests, clearance by a healthcare professional, or resolution of symptoms. Mobile phlebotomists in the prospective study collected whole blood, serum and a nasopharyngeal or oropharyngeal swab from every participant. Prospective study participants could optionally give additional blood draws and questionnaires over a 2-month period. Prospective study blood samples were shipped either frozen or at room temperature before DNA extraction. Note on this clone: There is no known antigen for this receptor. The input lacks base qualities; no much larger clone sits a single base away.

The V gene is TRBV28 and the J gene is TRBJ1-5, with a tentative D gene TRBD1 over 6 matching bases. This receptor was obtained from a woman in her 30s who had recovered from COVID-19. Material: PBMCs or T cells enriched from blood (not recorded which). The DNA sequence reads TGTGCCAGCAGTTTCGGCAGGGGAAGAAATCAGCCCCAGCATTTT. Its protein is CASSFGRGRNQPQHF.